These 7 T cell receptor beta chains were sequenced from one sample in a study of cytomegalovirus exposure and HLA in healthy donors. Use of 60 Vbeta and 13 Jbeta primers characterized the PCR. Profiled with immunoSEQ multiplex PCR; TCRdb holds only in-frame clones, not every one. The sample has roughly 89,000 clones, about four fifths seen once. Sequencing was carried out using PBMCs. The receptors here all came from a young woman in good health and CMV-seronegative.

This chain joins TRBV7-8 and TRBJ2-7; 7 bases fit TRBD2. Trimming took 3 bases from V and 7 from J; bases not matched to a gene: 18. The V gene's germline CDR1 is SGHVS and CDR2 FQNEAQ. This CDR3 region has 17 residues. The CDR3 is CASSFLWASGAKGEQYF. The DNA of the CDR3 is TGTGCCAGCAGCTTTTTGTGGGCTAGCGGAGCCAAGGGGGAGCAGTACTTC.

The CDR3, as DNA: TGTGCCAGCAGTTACGACCCCGGGACTCCTTCACCCCTCCACTTT. It encodes CASSYDPGTPSPLHF. The chain carries TRBV6-5 and TRBJ1-6, with D maybe TRBD1 (5 bases). V was trimmed by 2 bases and J by 9 bases, leaving 14 bases between them. The CDR3 is made up of 15 amino acids. The V gene's germline CDR1 is MNHEY and CDR2 SVGAGI.

The CDR3 spells CASSSGGERYNEQFF. For the CDR3, the DNA is TGTGCCAGCAGCTCGGGGGGGGAGAGATACAATGAGCAGTTCTTC. The rearrangement uses TRBV11-3 and TRBJ2-1, with 8 positions matching TRBD2. V trimming: 4 bases; J trimming: 4 bases; junction bases outside the gene matches: 6. Germline-derived CDR1 and CDR2 are SGHNT and YENEEA. This CDR3 contains 15 residues.

The chain couples TRBV13 to TRBJ2-7; 7 positions match TRBD2. The CDR3 has 15 amino acids. V dropped 2 bases and J dropped 5; count of bases not matched to a gene: 9. Per germline, CDR1 PRHDT and CDR2 FYEKMQ (reference sequence). The CDR3 DNA sequence: TGTGCCAGCAGCTTAAAGGGCGGGAGTGTCAACGAGCAGTACTTC. The encoded protein is CASSLKGGSVNEQYF.

The chain joins TRBV4-3 to TRBJ2-7; unclear D gene. The CDR3 extends over 15 amino acids. Trimming left V 0 bases short and J 12 bases short, with 21 bases between. Germline CDR1 reads LGHNA; CDR2 reads YSLEER. CDR3: CASSQEVGQERSLYF. For the CDR3, the DNA is TGCGCCAGCAGCCAAGAGGTGGGCCAAGAAAGAAGTCTGTACTTC.

The chain carries TRBV15 and TRBJ2-7; 10 bases are a match to TRBD2. The V and J ends lost 1 base and 2 bases, in that order; junction bases with no gene match: 5. Germline V gene data show CDR1 as LNHNV and CDR2 as YYDKDF (reference sequence). This CDR3 has 16 amino acids. The CDR3 region has the DNA TGTGCCACCAGCAGAGCGTGGACTAGCGGTACCTACGAGCAGTACTTC. It specifies CATSRAWTSGTYEQYF.

The V gene is TRBV5-1, the J gene TRBJ2-2, with a weak D call TRBD1 (6 bases). V gave up 0 bases and J gave up 4 bases, with 10 bases separating them. This CDR3 comprises 15 residues. Germline CDR1 reads SGHRS; CDR2 reads YFSETQ. This chain's CDR3 is CASSLASRGTGELFF. The CDR3 nucleotides read TGCGCCAGCAGCTTGGCCAGCAGGGGCACCGGGGAGCTGTTTTTT.